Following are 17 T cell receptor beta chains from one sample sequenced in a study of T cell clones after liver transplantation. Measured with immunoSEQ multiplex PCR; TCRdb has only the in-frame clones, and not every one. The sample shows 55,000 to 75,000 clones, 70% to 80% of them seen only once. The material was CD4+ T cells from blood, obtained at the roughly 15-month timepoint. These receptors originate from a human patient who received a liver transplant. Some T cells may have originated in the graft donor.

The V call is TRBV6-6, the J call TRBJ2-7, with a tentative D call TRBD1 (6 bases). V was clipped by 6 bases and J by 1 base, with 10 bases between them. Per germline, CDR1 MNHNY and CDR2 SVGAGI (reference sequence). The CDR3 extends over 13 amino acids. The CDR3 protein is CASSWTESYEQYV. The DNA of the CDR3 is TGTGCCAGCAGCTGGACAGAATCCTACGAGCAGTACGTC.

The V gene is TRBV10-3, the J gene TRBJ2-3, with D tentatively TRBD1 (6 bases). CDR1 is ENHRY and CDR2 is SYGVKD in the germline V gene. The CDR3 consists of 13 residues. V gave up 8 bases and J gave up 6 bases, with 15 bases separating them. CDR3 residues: CAIRAGEMDTQYF. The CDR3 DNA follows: TGTGCCATCCGTGCAGGGGAGATGGATACGCAGTATTTT.

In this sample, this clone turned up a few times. In nucleotides, the CDR3 is TGTGCCAGCAGTTCTGAGACAGACACAGATACGCAGTATTTT. Amino acid sequence: CASSSETDTDTQYF. The chain is built from TRBV6-6 and TRBJ2-3, with D perhaps matching TRBD1 (5 bases). Germline V gene sequence: CDR1 MNHNY, CDR2 SVGAGI (reference sequence). The CDR3 is 14 amino acids. Deletions cut 4 bases from V and 2 bases from J, with 10 bases between.

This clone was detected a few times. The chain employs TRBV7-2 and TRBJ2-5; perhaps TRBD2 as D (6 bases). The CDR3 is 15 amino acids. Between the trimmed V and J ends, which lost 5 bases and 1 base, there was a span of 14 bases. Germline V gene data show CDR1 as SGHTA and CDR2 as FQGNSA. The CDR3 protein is CASSDPTGGQETQYF. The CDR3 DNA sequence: TGTGCCAGCAGCGATCCGACCGGGGGCCAAGAGACCCAGTACTTC. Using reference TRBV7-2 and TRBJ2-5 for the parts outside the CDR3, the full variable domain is GAGVSQSPSNKVTEKGKDVELRCDPISGHTALYWYRQSLGQGLEFLIYFQGNSAPDKSGLPSDRFSAERTGGSVSTLTIQRTQQEDSAVYLCASSDPTGGQETQYFGPGTRLLVL.

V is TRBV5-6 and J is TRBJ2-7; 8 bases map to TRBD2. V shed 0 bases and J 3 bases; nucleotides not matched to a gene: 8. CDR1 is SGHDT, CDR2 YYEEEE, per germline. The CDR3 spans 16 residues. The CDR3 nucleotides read TGTGCCAGCAGCTTGGTTGGTAGCGGGGCTAACTACGAGCAGTACTTC. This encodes CASSLVGSGANYEQYF.

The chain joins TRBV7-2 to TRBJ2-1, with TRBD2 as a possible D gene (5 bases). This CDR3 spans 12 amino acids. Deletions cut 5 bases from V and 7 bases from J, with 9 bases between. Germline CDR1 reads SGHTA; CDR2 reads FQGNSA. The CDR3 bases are TGTGCCAGCAGCGCTACGGGGAATGAGCAGTTCTTC. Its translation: CASSATGNEQFF. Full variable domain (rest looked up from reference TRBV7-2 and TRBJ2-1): GAGVSQSPSNKVTEKGKDVELRCDPISGHTALYWYRQSLGQGLEFLIYFQGNSAPDKSGLPSDRFSAERTGGSVSTLTIQRTQQEDSAVYLCASSATGNEQFFGPGTRLTVL.

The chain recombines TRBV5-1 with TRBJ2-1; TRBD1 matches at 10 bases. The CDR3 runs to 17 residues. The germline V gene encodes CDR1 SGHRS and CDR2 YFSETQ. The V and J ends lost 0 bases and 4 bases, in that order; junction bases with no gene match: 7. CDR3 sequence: CASSLARTGGQYNEQFF. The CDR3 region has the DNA TGCGCCAGCAGCTTGGCCAGGACAGGGGGTCAGTACAATGAGCAGTTCTTC.

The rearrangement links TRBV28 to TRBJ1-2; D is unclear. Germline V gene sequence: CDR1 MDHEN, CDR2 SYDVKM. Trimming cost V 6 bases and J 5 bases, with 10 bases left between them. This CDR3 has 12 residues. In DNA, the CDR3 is TGTGCCAGCAGCCGAAGTGGGTATGGCTACACCTTC. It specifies CASSRSGYGYTF.

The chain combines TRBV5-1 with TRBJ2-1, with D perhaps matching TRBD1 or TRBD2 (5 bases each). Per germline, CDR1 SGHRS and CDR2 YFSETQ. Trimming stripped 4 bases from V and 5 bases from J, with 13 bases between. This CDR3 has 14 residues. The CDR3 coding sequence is TGCGCCAGCAGCCTGGCCGGGACCAACAATGAGCAGTTCTTC. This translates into CASSLAGTNNEQFF. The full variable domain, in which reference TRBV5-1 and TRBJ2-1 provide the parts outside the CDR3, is KAGVTQTPRYLIKTRGQQVTLSCSPISGHRSVSWYQQTPGQGLQFLFEYFSETQRNKGNFPGRFSGRQFSNSRSEMNVSTLELGDSALYLCASSLAGTNNEQFFGPGTRLTVL.

The CDR3 nucleotides read TGTGCCAGCTCACCTGGCGAGGGGGAAAAACTGTTTTTT. It encodes CASSPGEGEKLFF. The gene calls are TRBV18 and TRBJ1-4, with D possibly TRBD1 on 5 matching bases. From germline, CDR1 is KGHSH and CDR2 LQKENI. The CDR3 loop spans 13 amino acids. V was trimmed by 3 bases and J by 8 bases, leaving 10 bases between them.

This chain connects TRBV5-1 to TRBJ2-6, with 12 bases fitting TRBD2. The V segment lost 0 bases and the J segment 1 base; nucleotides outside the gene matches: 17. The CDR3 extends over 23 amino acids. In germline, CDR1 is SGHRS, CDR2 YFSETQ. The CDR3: CASSLERGTVYLAGGSGANVLTF. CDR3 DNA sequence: TGCGCCAGCAGCTTGGAACGAGGGACAGTCTACCTAGCGGGAGGGTCTGGGGCCAACGTCCTGACTTTC.

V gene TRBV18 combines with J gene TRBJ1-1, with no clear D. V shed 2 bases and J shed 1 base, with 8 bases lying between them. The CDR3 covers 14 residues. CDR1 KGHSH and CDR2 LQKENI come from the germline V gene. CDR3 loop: CASSPLAQNTEAFF. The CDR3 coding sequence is TGTGCCAGCTCACCATTGGCTCAGAACACTGAAGCTTTCTTT.

The CDR3 loop reads CASRTEPQSEIPEYF. The CDR3 bases are TGCGCCAGCAGGACAGAACCCCAGTCAGAGATACCCGAGTACTTC. The rearrangement links TRBV5-1 to TRBJ2-4; a weak D match, TRBD1 (5 bases). The CDR3 is 15 residues long. With 5 bases removed from V and 14 bases from J, the gap between germline ends came to 26 bases. Germline V lookup: CDR1 SGHRS, CDR2 YFSETQ. Using reference TRBV5-1 and TRBJ2-4 for the parts outside the CDR3, the full variable domain is KAGVTQTPRYLIKTRGQQVTLSCSPISGHRSVSWYQQTPGQGLQFLFEYFSETQRNKGNFPGRFSGRQFSNSRSEMNVSTLELGDSALYLCASRTEPQSEIPEYFGAGTRLSVL.

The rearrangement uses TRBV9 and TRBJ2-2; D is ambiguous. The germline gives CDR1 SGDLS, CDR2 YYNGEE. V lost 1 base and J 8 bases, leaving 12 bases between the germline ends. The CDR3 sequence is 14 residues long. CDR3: CASSVLAVDGELFF. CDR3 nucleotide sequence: TGTGCCAGCAGCGTACTTGCCGTGGATGGGGAGCTGTTTTTT.

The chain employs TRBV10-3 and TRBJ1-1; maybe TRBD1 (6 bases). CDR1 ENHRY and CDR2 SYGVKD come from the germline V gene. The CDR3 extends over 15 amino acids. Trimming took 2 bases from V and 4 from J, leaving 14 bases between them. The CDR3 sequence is CAISEHLGGSTEAFF. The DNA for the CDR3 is TGTGCCATCAGTGAGCATTTAGGGGGGAGCACTGAAGCTTTCTTT.

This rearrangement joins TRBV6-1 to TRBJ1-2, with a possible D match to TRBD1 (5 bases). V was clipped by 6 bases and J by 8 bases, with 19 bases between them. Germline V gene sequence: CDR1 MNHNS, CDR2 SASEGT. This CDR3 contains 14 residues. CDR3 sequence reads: CASRDSGIRDGYTF. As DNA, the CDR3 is TGTGCCAGCAGGGACTCGGGCATTCGGGACGGCTACACCTTC.

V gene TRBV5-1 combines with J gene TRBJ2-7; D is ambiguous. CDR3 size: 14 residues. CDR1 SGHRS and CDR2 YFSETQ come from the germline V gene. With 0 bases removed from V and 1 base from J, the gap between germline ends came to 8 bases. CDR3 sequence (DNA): TGCGCCAGCAGCTTGGATTCGGGTTCCTACGAGCAGTACTTC. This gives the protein CASSLDSGSYEQYF.